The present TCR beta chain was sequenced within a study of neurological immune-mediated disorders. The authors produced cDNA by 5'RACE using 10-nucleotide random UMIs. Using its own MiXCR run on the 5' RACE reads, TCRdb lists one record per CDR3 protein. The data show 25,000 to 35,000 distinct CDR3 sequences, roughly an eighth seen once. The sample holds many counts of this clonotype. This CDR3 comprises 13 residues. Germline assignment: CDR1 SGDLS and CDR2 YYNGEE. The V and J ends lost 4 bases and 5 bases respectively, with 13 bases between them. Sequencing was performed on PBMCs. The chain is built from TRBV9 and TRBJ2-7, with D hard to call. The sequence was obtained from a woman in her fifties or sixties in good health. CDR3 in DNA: TGTGCCAGCAGCCCCAAATCGGGTGACGAGCAGTACTTC. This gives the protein CASSPKSGDEQYF.